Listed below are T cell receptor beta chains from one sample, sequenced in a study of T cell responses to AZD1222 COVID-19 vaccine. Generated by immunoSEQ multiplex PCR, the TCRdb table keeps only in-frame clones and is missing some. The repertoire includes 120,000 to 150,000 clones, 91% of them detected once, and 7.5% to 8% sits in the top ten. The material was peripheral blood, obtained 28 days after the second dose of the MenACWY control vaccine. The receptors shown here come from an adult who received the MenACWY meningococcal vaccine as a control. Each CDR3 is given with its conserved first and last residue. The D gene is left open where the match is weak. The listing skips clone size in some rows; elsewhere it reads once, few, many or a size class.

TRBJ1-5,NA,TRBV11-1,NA,CASSTSPDQPQHF,TGTGCCAGCAGCACTAGCCCCGATCAGCCCCAGCATTTT
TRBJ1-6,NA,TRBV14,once,CASSQDLGGTSPLHF,TGTGCCAGCAGCCAAGACCTTGGGGGGACTTCACCCCTCCACTTT
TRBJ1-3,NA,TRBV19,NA,CASSIEDRERGNTIYF,TGTGCCAGTAGTATAGAGGACAGAGAGAGAGGAAACACCATATATTTT
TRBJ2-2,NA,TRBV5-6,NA,CASSLVQATGELFF,TGTGCCAGCAGCTTGGTGCAGGCAACCGGGGAGCTGTTTTTT
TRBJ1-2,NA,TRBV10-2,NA,CASSDSPSGYTF,TGCGCCAGCAGTGACAGCCCGTCGGGCTACACCTTC
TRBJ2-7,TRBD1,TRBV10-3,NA,CAISGQGQTLSYEQYF,TGTGCCATCAGTGGACAGGGACAGACACTTTCCTACGAGCAGTACTTC
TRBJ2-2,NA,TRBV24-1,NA,CATSDPPGGELFF,TGTGCCACCAGTGATCCACCGGGCGGGGAGCTGTTTTTT
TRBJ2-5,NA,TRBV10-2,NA,CASSWGDSQETQYF,TGCGCCAGCAGTTGGGGGGACAGCCAAGAGACCCAGTACTTC
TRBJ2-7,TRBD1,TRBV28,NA,CASSPPGQGGEQYF,TGTGCCAGCAGTCCGCCGGGACAGGGGGGGGAGCAGTACTTC
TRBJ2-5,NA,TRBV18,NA,CASSPPSIQETQYF,TGTGCCAGCTCACCACCATCAATCCAAGAGACCCAGTACTTC
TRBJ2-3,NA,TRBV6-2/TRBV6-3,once,CASSPSEARGTDTQYF,TGTGCCAGCAGTCCCTCGGAGGCGAGGGGCACAGATACGCAGTATTTT
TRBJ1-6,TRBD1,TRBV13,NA,CASSRDRRNSPLHF,TGTGCCAGCAGCCGGGACAGGAGAAATTCACCCCTCCACTTT
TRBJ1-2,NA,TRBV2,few,CASSEASTPGGGYTF,TGTGCCAGCAGTGAAGCGTCAACACCTGGGGGTGGCTACACCTTC
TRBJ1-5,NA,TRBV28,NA,CASSPRAGLRNQPQHF,TGTGCCAGCAGTCCTCGGGCAGGGCTTCGCAATCAGCCCCAGCATTTT
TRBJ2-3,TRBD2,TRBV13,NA,CASSLGPSGTSQYF,TGTGCCAGCAGCTTAGGCCCTAGCGGGACCTCGCAGTATTTT
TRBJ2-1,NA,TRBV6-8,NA,CASWVRGIEQFF,TGTGCCAGCTGGGTTAGGGGCATTGAGCAGTTCTTC
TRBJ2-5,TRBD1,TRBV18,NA,CASSLGTGFETQYF,TGTGCCAGCTCACTTGGGACAGGGTTTGAGACCCAGTACTTC
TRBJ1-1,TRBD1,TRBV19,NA,CASSISGTGPNTEAFF,TGTGCCAGTAGTATCTCCGGGACAGGGCCGAACACTGAAGCTTTCTTT
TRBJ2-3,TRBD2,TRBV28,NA,CASSLQRGGADTQYF,TGTGCCAGCAGCCTCCAGCGGGGGGGGGCAGATACGCAGTATTTT
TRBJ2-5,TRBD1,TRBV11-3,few,CASSLGTGGAETQYF,TGTGCCAGCAGCTTGGGGACAGGGGGCGCGGAGACCCAGTACTTC
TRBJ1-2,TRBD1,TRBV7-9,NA,CASFPRQGLYGYTF,TGTGCCAGCTTTCCGAGACAGGGGCTCTATGGCTACACCTTC
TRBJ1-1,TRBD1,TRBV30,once,CAWNPQGGTEAFF,TGTGCCTGGAACCCTCAGGGGGGCACTGAAGCTTTCTTT
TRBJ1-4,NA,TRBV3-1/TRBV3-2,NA,CASSQGWTARNEKLFF,TGTGCCAGCAGCCAAGGTTGGACAGCCAGAAATGAAAAACTGTTTTTT
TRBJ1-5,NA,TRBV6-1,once,CASSERVQPQHF,TGTGCCAGCAGTGAAAGGGTTCAGCCCCAGCATTTT
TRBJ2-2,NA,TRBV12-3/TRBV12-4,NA,CASSLLSGGELFF,TGTGCCAGCAGTTTATTGTCCGGCGGGGAGCTGTTTTTT
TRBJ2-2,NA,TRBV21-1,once,CASSKTSQNTGELFF,TGTGCCAGCAGCAAAACCTCACAGAACACCGGGGAGCTGTTTTTT
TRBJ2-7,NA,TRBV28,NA,CASSSTPLYEQYF,TGTGCCAGCAGTTCTACCCCCTTATACGAGCAGTACTTC
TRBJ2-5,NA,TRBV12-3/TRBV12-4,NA,CASSLRDPETQYF,TGTGCCAGCAGTTTAAGGGATCCGGAGACCCAGTACTTC
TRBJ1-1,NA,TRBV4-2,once,CASSQEMNTEAFF,TGTGCCAGCAGCCAAGAAATGAACACTGAAGCTTTCTTT
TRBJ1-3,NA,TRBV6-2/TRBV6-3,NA,CASSSTAFSGNTIYF,TGTGCCAGCAGTTCGACGGCATTCTCTGGAAACACCATATATTTT
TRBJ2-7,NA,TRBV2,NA,CASTGDGGEQYF,TGTGCCAGCACGGGCGACGGGGGCGAGCAGTACTTC
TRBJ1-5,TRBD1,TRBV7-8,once,CASSLGKGQADQPQHF,TGTGCCAGCAGCTTAGGGAAGGGACAGGCTGATCAGCCCCAGCATTTT
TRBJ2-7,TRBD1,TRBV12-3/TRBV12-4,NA,CASSTGTGQYF,TGTGCCAGCAGTACCGGGACAGGTCAATACTTC
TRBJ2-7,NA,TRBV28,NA,CASSLPRSSEYF,TGTGCCAGCAGTTTACCCCGGTCGTCAGAGTACTTC
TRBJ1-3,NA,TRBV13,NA,CASGRRTSPGNTIYF,TGTGCCAGCGGCCGCCGGACGAGTCCTGGAAACACCATATATTTT
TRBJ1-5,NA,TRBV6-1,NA,CASSESGLPITPQHF,TGTGCCAGCAGTGAATCCGGGCTCCCAATCACCCCCCAGCATTTT
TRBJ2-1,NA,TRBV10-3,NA,CAISAPGPNGIGEQFF,TGTGCCATCAGTGCTCCGGGACCTAATGGGATTGGTGAGCAGTTCTTC
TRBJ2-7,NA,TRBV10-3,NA,CAISEGPKTYEQYF,TGTGCCATCAGTGAGGGGCCCAAAACCTACGAGCAGTACTTC
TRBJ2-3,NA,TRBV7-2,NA,CASSLDGTDTQYF,TGTGCCAGCAGCTTAGATGGGACAGATACGCAGTATTTT
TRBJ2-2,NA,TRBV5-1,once,CASSPGQDGELFF,TGCGCCAGCAGCCCAGGACAAGACGGGGAGCTGTTTTTT
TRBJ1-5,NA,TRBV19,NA,CASTQPGVFLGRPQHF,TGTGCCAGCACACAACCAGGGGTATTTCTGGGTCGGCCCCAGCATTTT
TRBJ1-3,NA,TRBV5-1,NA,CASSSEGNTIYF,TGCGCCAGCAGCTCGGAAGGAAACACCATATATTTT
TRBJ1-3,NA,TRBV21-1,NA,CASPLSSGNTIYF,TGTGCCAGCCCGTTGAGCTCTGGAAACACCATATATTTT
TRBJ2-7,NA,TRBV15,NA,CATSRATGSYEQYF,TGTGCCACCAGCAGAGCAACGGGTTCCTACGAGCAGTACTTC